In this sample, the clone carrying this T cell receptor beta chain turned up many times. The target antigen is unknown. This sample is part of a study of T-cell memory formation after mild COVID-19. Broader study findings: CD4+ bias marked clones expanding day 15 to 37, unlike balanced contracting clones. Certain responding clones were present in pre-infection memory, suggesting participation of cross-reactive memory.

TCRdb processed the 5' RACE reads anew with MiXCR; each CDR3 protein has one entry. This sample carries over 120,000 distinct CDR3 sequences, 5.5% to 7% of them seen once, and the ten largest clones take 2% to 2.5%. The source is an adult woman who had mild COVID-19 (a few samples of this study predate the infection). Cell type and time point are not known. Source material: PBMCs or a T cell subset sorted from them (not recorded which).

The CDR3 DNA reads TGCAGTGCCGGGGGACTAGCGGGGGGAGATACGCAGTATTTT. As protein: CSAGGLAGGDTQYF. The genes are TRBV20-1 and TRBJ2-3; 15 bases align to TRBD2. Germline CDR1 and CDR2: DFQATT and SNEGSKA (reference sequence). CDR3 length: 14 residues. V lost 6 bases and J lost 5; bases outside the gene matches: 3.